The 30 T cell receptor beta chains in this list originate from one sample, sequenced in a study of T cell responses to AZD1222 COVID-19 vaccine. Measured with immunoSEQ multiplex PCR; TCRdb has only the in-frame clones, and not every one. The sample yields about 260,000 clones, 80% to 95% seen once. Specimen: peripheral blood, collected on day 0 of AZD1222 vaccination. Receptors were obtained from an adult in good health.

This chain joins TRBV14 and TRBJ2-1; D remains unclear. V lost 1 base to trimming and J lost 3 bases, with 7 bases between them. The CDR3 runs 14 residues. Looked up from germline, CDR1 is SGHDN and CDR2 is FVKESK. The CDR3 DNA reads TGTGCCAGCAGCCAAGCTACTGGCTACAATGAGCAGTTCTTC. This codes for CASSQATGYNEQFF.

This chain connects TRBV6-1 to TRBJ2-2; TRBD1 might be the D (6 bases). The ends were cut back, 2 bases at V and 7 bases at J, with 14 bases in the middle. Germline V gives CDR1 MNHNS, CDR2 SASEGT. CDR3 size: 15 residues. The CDR3 DNA follows: TGTGCCAGCAGTGAAAGCTGGGGGCCGGGCGGGGAGCTGTTTTTT. Its protein product is CASSESWGPGGELFF.

The J gene is TRBJ1-5, the V gene TRBV2; 8 bases are shared with TRBD1. CDR1 is SNHLY and CDR2 is FYNNEI in the germline V gene. The junction had 6 bases not matched to a gene; V was cut back by 4 bases and J by 10 bases. This CDR3 is 13 amino acids long. The DNA of the CDR3 is TGTGCCAGCAGTGCGGACAGGGCGCAACCCCAGCATTTT. Amino acids: CASSADRAQPQHF. Full variable domain (outside the CDR3, taken from reference TRBV2 and TRBJ1-5): EPEVTQTPSHQVTQMGQEVILRCVPISNHLYFYWYRQILGQKVEFLVSFYNNEISEKSEIFDDQFSVERPDGSNFTLKIRSTKLEDSAMYFCASSADRAQPQHFGDGTRLSIL.

The V gene is TRBV9, the J gene TRBJ2-2; TRBD2 matches at 7 bases. The CDR3 totals 16 residues. The germline gives CDR1 SGDLS, CDR2 YYNGEE. V lost 3 bases, J lost 4 bases, and 9 bases stayed unmatched. CDR3 coding DNA: TGTGCCAGCAGCGACCGGACTAGAGGGGTCACCGGGGAGCTGTTTTTT. Its protein product is CASSDRTRGVTGELFF.

The CDR3 loop reads CASSRRDSNQPQHF. CDR3 DNA: TGTGCCAGTAGCCGGAGAGATAGCAATCAGCCCCAGCATTTT. The gene calls are TRBV19 and TRBJ1-5, with unresolved D. The germline CDR1 and CDR2 sequences are LNHDA and SQIVND (reference sequence). The germline V and J ends were trimmed by 6 bases and 0 bases, with 9 bases remaining between them. CDR3 size: 14 residues.

The V gene is TRBV19, the J gene TRBJ2-7, with a tentative D call TRBD1 (6 bases). Germline V CDR1 and CDR2: LNHDA, SQIVND (reference sequence). This CDR3 has 16 amino acids. V gave up 3 bases and J gave up 0 bases, with 15 bases separating them. The CDR3 spells CASSISGTMSSYEQYF. The CDR3 region has the DNA TGTGCCAGTAGTATTTCCGGGACAATGAGCTCCTACGAGCAGTACTTC.

Here the CDR3 reads CASSLGSGDEQFF. The CDR3 nucleotides read TGTGCCAGCAGCTTAGGATCCGGGGATGAGCAGTTCTTC. This chain uses TRBV7-2 with TRBJ2-1; D is possibly TRBD2 (5 bases). The germline gives CDR1 SGHTA, CDR2 FQGNSA. The germline V and J ends were trimmed by 1 base and 8 bases, with 9 bases remaining between them. The CDR3 runs 13 residues.

This chain uses TRBV10-3 with TRBJ2-7; 8 bases agree with TRBD1. This CDR3 spans 14 amino acids. Germline V CDR1 and CDR2: ENHRY, SYGVKD. The trim removed 4 bases at V and 1 base at J, leaving 3 bases unmatched. CDR3 in DNA: TGTGCCATCAGTGGTGGACAGGGATCCTACGAGCAGTACTTC. Protein product: CAISGGQGSYEQYF.

This clone was seen a few times. The V and J genes are TRBV21-1 and TRBJ1-4; the table assigns TRBD1, which was not confirmed against the DNA. TRBV21-1 constitutes a pseudogene. The CDR3 sequence is 16 residues long. The CDR3 coding sequence is TGTGCCAGCAGCAAAGGTCGTGGACAGGGGGACGAAAAACTGTTTTTT. Protein product: CASSKGRGQGDEKLFF.

The genes are TRBV5-1 and TRBJ2-2; a possible D gene is TRBD2 (7 bases). V was cut by 4 bases and J by 0 bases, with 13 bases left in between. The germline V gene encodes CDR1 SGHRS and CDR2 YFSETQ. The CDR3 contains 16 residues. The CDR3 reads CASSQGGGPNTGELFF. CDR3 sequence (DNA): TGCGCCAGCAGCCAAGGGGGGGGCCCGAACACCGGGGAGCTGTTTTTT.

This chain connects TRBV6-2 or TRBV6-3 to TRBJ2-1; 7 positions match TRBD2. Germline V lookup: CDR1 MNHEY, CDR2 SVGEGT. V lost 4 bases, J lost 3 bases, and 9 bases stayed unmatched. This CDR3 comprises 16 residues. The CDR3 region is CASSSAGGGVYNEQFF. CDR3 in DNA: TGTGCCAGCAGTTCCGCAGGTGGGGGGGTCTACAATGAGCAGTTCTTC.

The J gene is TRBJ2-5, the V gene TRBV7-9; D is perhaps TRBD2 (6 bases). The germline V gene has CDR1 SEHNR and CDR2 FQNEAQ (reference sequence). The CDR3 is 14 amino acids. Deletions cut 1 base from V and 5 bases from J, with 11 bases between. CDR3 loop: CASSLVSGRETQYF. CDR3 DNA sequence: TGTGCCAGCAGCTTAGTGTCAGGGAGGGAGACCCAGTACTTC.

This chain connects TRBV4-1 to TRBJ2-5; no definite D call. There are 12 residues in the CDR3. Trimming removed 6 bases from V and 2 bases from J, with 7 bases in between. Germline V gene lookup returns CDR1 MGHRA and CDR2 YSYEKL. The CDR3 sequence is CASSRPQETQYF. The CDR3 DNA sequence: TGCGCCAGCAGTCGACCACAAGAGACCCAGTACTTC.

The V call is TRBV3-1 (or the pseudogene TRBV3-2), the J call TRBJ2-5; TRBD2 is a possible D gene (7 bases). The V gene lost 4 bases and the J gene lost 1 base, with 19 bases spanning the gap. The CDR3 is made up of 17 amino acids. Germline V gene data show CDR1 as LGHDT and CDR2 as YNNKEL (reference sequence). CDR3 DNA: TGTGCCAGCAGCCCGCCTCAGGGGAGGGCGATCCAAGAGACCCAGTACTTC. Translating it yields CASSPPQGRAIQETQYF.

The gene calls are TRBV28 and TRBJ1-6; D remains unclear. This CDR3 is 14 amino acids long. Deletions cut 3 bases from V and 7 bases from J, with 10 bases between. Germline V gives CDR1 MDHEN, CDR2 SYDVKM. For the CDR3, the DNA is TGTGCCAGCAGTTTGTGGTTCGGGAATTCACCCCTCCACTTT. Encoded protein: CASSLWFGNSPLHF.

The genes are TRBV3-1 (or the pseudogene TRBV3-2) and TRBJ2-7; 9 bases line up with TRBD2. Germline V gene sequence: CDR1 LGHDT, CDR2 YNNKEL (reference sequence). V shed 1 base, J shed 4 bases, and the junction held 26 bases outside the gene matches. The CDR3 sequence is 22 residues long. The CDR3 spells CASSQGPPSPSLAGRSKYEQYF. Here the CDR3 DNA reads TGTGCCAGCAGCCAAGGCCCCCCATCCCCCTCGCTAGCGGGAAGGAGTAAATACGAGCAGTACTTC.

This clone came up a few times. Other nucleotide sequences in the sample specify the same CDR3. V usage is TRBV28 and J usage is TRBJ1-1, with D maybe TRBD1 (5 bases). This CDR3 spans 14 amino acids. V gave up 4 bases and J gave up 1 base, with 10 bases separating them. The V gene's germline CDR1 is MDHEN and CDR2 SYDVKM. The CDR3 DNA reads as TGTGCCAGCAGTTCCCCGGGGGGGAACACTGAAGCTTTCTTT. It codes for CASSSPGGNTEAFF.

This CDR3 is CASSGVNNRWGTEAFF. In DNA, the CDR3 is TGTGCCAGCAGTGGGGTGAACAACCGATGGGGCACTGAAGCTTTCTTT. V gene TRBV25-1 combines with J gene TRBJ1-1; D gene uncertain. The CDR3 spans 16 residues. Germline values: CDR1 MGHDK, CDR2 SYGVNS. V was clipped by 4 bases and J by 4 bases, with 19 bases between them. Based on the CDR3 plus reference TRBV25-1 and TRBJ1-1, the full variable domain is EADIYQTPRYLVIGTGKKITLECSQTMGHDKMYWYQQDPGMELHLIHYSYGVNSTEKGDLSSESTVSRIRTEHFPLTLESARPSHTSQYLCASSGVNNRWGTEAFFGQGTRLTVV.

The gene calls are TRBV29-1 and TRBJ2-5; D ambiguous. The CDR3 is made up of 16 amino acids. Trimming pared 0 bases from V and 0 bases from J, leaving 14 bases between. CDR1 and CDR2 (germline): SQVTM, ANQGSEA. The CDR3 loop is CSVEDLAAWYQETQYF. The CDR3 nucleotides read TGCAGCGTTGAAGATTTGGCAGCTTGGTACCAAGAGACCCAGTACTTC.

The chain uses TRBV28 and TRBJ2-5, with a weak D call TRBD2 (6 bases). The CDR3 extends over 15 amino acids. V was cut by 2 bases and J by 7 bases, with 17 bases left in between. Looked up from germline, CDR1 is MDHEN and CDR2 is SYDVKM. The CDR3 spells CASSLGRFPAGTQYF. For the CDR3, the DNA is TGTGCCAGCAGTTTAGGGAGGTTCCCCGCTGGGACCCAGTACTTC. The whole variable domain, filled in from reference TRBV28 and TRBJ2-5, reads DVKVTQSSRYLVKRTGEKVFLECVQDMDHENMFWYRQDPGLGLRLIYFSYDVKMKEKGDIPEGYSVSREKKERFSLILESASTNQTSMYLCASSLGRFPAGTQYFGPGTRLLVL.

The rearrangement joins TRBV28 to TRBJ2-7, with D hard to call. The CDR3 loop spans 12 amino acids. With 4 bases removed from V and 4 bases from J, the gap between germline ends came to 8 bases. Germline V gives CDR1 MDHEN, CDR2 SYDVKM. CDR3 nucleotide sequence: TGTGCCAGCAGTTCACACATATACGAGCAGTACTTC. Translation: CASSSHIYEQYF.

This chain uses TRBV6-5 with TRBJ2-7; unclear D gene. This CDR3 is built from 15 residues. The V end lost 2 bases, the J end lost 6 bases, and 17 bases lay between the germline ends. Germline V CDR1 and CDR2: MNHEY, SVGAGI. The CDR3 DNA follows: TGTGCCAGCAGTTACGACCGATCCATTTCCAGCGAGCAGTACTTC. Protein: CASSYDRSISSEQYF.

The rearrangement uses TRBV5-1 and TRBJ1-1; TRBD1 matches at 8 bases. Germline V gives CDR1 SGHRS, CDR2 YFSETQ. The CDR3 length is 15 residues. V shed 0 bases, J shed 7 bases, and the junction held 8 bases outside the gene matches. The CDR3 sequence: CASSLADRGMFEAFF. As DNA, the CDR3 is TGCGCCAGCAGCTTGGCCGACAGGGGTATGTTTGAAGCTTTCTTT.

The rearrangement links TRBV7-3 to TRBJ2-1; TRBD2 aligns across 8 bases. This CDR3 region has 14 residues. Germline-derived CDR1 and CDR2 are SGHTA and FQGTGA. The trim removed 3 bases at V and 8 bases at J, leaving 6 bases unmatched. The CDR3 region is CASSLTGGPYEQFF. DNA of the CDR3: TGTGCCAGCAGCTTGACGGGAGGGCCCTATGAGCAGTTCTTC. Drawing the rest from reference TRBV7-3 and TRBJ2-1, the complete variable domain is GAGVSQTPSNKVTEKGKYVELRCDPISGHTALYWYRQSLGQGPEFLIYFQGTGAADDSGLPNDRFFAVRPEGSVSTLKIQRTERGDSAVYLCASSLTGGPYEQFFGPGTRLTVL.

This clone was detected once. V is TRBV24-1 and J is TRBJ2-5; D not resolved. The V end was cut by 4 bases, the J end by 3 bases, with 11 bases between. The CDR3 contains 14 residues. Germline V lookup: CDR1 KGHDR, CDR2 SFDVKD. CDR3 sequence: CATSDPKAKETQYF. CDR3 nucleotide sequence: TGTGCCACCAGTGACCCTAAGGCCAAAGAGACCCAGTACTTC.

The V call is TRBV29-1, the J call TRBJ1-1; perhaps TRBD1 as D (6 bases). The CDR3 extends over 14 amino acids. The germline V and J ends were trimmed by 4 bases and 3 bases, with 15 bases remaining between them. Germline assignment: CDR1 SQVTM and CDR2 ANQGSEA. CDR3 DNA: TGCAGCGTTGGTATGGGGGGGCATGACACTGAAGCTTTCTTT. Amino acids: CSVGMGGHDTEAFF.

This rearrangement joins TRBV25-1 to TRBJ2-1, with TRBD2 as a possible D gene (6 bases). CDR1 and CDR2 from the germline V gene are MGHDK and SYGVNS. The CDR3 loop spans 14 amino acids. V was shortened by 3 bases and J by 2 bases, with 8 bases between the two germline ends. CDR3 protein: CASSEEGTYNEQFF. The CDR3 DNA sequence: TGTGCCAGCAGTGAGGAGGGAACCTACAATGAGCAGTTCTTC. Filled out from reference TRBV25-1 and TRBJ2-1, the complete variable domain reads EADIYQTPRYLVIGTGKKITLECSQTMGHDKMYWYQQDPGMELHLIHYSYGVNSTEKGDLSSESTVSRIRTEHFPLTLESARPSHTSQYLCASSEEGTYNEQFFGPGTRLTVL.

This chain links TRBV20-1 with TRBJ1-3; 9 nucleotides match TRBD1. V gave up 3 bases and J gave up 4 bases; unmatched junction bases: 7. CDR1 and CDR2 from the germline V gene are DFQATT and SNEGSKA (reference sequence). This CDR3 is built from 15 residues. This chain's CDR3 is CSASPGTGIGNTIYF. The CDR3, as DNA: TGCAGTGCTAGTCCCGGGACAGGGATCGGAAACACCATATATTTT.

This chain connects TRBV7-2 to TRBJ2-3; 7 nucleotides align to TRBD2. The V gene's germline CDR1 is SGHTA and CDR2 FQGNSA. The CDR3 is made up of 14 amino acids. V lost 3 bases and J lost 2; bases outside the gene matches: 2. DNA of the CDR3: TGTGCCAGCAGCTTCCGGGACTACACAGATACGCAGTATTTT. As protein: CASSFRDYTDTQYF.

The chain uses TRBV2 and TRBJ1-2; 7 bases match TRBD1. CDR1 SNHLY and CDR2 FYNNEI come from the germline V gene. The CDR3 extends over 14 amino acids. J gave up 0 bases and V 7 bases, and 5 bases lay outside the gene matches. The CDR3 nucleotides read TGTGCCAGCAATACCGGGACAGCTAACTATGGCTACACCTTC. Translation gives CASNTGTANYGYTF.